This T cell receptor beta chain appears in the sequencing data of a study of vaccination and CD4 T cells after COVID-19. The wider study: Median time from COVID diagnosis to post-COVID sampling was over 95 days (35 to 161). Typically, post-vaccine samples were obtained a median roughly 70 days after dose two, within a range of 14 to 241.

CDR1 and CDR2 from the germline V gene are SQVTM and ANQGSEA. The CDR3 loop spans 15 amino acids. After removal of 4 bases from V and 6 bases from J, the junction contained 13 bases not matched to a gene. In TCRdb, the PCR reads were re-called with MiXCR into one record per CDR3 protein. The repertoire holds about 15,000 distinct CDR3 sequences, roughly 65% seen once, with about 1% in the top ten. This receptor was identified in a human donor who had recovered from COVID-19. The V call is TRBV29-1, the J call TRBJ2-7, with 9 bases lining up with TRBD1. This specimen consisted of CD4+ T cells from blood, obtained after SARS-CoV-2 vaccination. This CDR3 is CSVAGLRGQGGEQYF. CDR3 in DNA: TGCAGCGTTGCAGGGTTGAGGGGACAGGGTGGCGAGCAGTACTTC.